This TCR beta chain was recorded in a study of CD8 T cells in Susac syndrome. Study-wide results and limits: As the study acknowledged, the number of individuals who were part of its TCR sequencing and HLA analysis was relatively small.

Random hexamers were used to reverse transcribe an amount of roughly 0.5 to 1 ug RNA. An immunoSEQ multiplex PCR amplified TCR beta CDR3 over 54 Vbeta and 13 Jbeta. TCRdb re-analysed the immunoSEQ multiplex PCR reads in MiXCR, keeping a single row per CDR3 protein. The sample gives 100,000 to 150,000 distinct CDR3 sequences, around 94% of which show up once; 0.095% to 0.1% is in the top ten. This CDR3 is 13 amino acids long. Germline V lookup: CDR1 SGHRS, CDR2 YFSETQ. J lost 10 bases, V lost 0 bases, and 4 bases had no gene match. In its sample, this clonotype was seen once. Antigen specificity is unknown. Sequencing of TCR beta, carried out with a high-throughput approach, was applied to CD8+ and CD4+ T cells from the blood. FACS enriched CD8+ TEMRA cells, while bulk CD8+ and CD4+ were negatively isolated.

This clonotype originated in a human donor in good health. The sample consisted of CD4+ T cells from PBMCs. This chain links TRBV5-1 with TRBJ2-1, with TRBD2 identical over 7 bases. CDR3 coding DNA: TGCGCCAGCAGCTTGGCCATGCGGGGGGAGCAGTTCTTC. It yields the protein CASSLAMRGEQFF. Variable domain in full (rest from reference TRBV5-1 and TRBJ2-1): KAGVTQTPRYLIKTRGQQVTLSCSPISGHRSVSWYQQTPGQGLQFLFEYFSETQRNKGNFPGRFSGRQFSNSRSEMNVSTLELGDSALYLCASSLAMRGEQFFGPGTRLTVL.